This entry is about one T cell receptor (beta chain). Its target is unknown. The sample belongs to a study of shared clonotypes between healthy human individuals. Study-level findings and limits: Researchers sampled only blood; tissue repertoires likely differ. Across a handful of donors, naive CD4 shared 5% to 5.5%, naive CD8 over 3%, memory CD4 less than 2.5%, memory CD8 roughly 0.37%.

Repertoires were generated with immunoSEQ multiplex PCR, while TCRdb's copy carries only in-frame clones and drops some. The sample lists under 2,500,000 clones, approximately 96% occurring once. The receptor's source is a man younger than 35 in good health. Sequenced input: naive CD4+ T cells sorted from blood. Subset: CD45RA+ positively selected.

The CDR3 here is CASSVGQGKMNNEQFF. CDR3 DNA sequence: TGTGCCAGCAGCGTCGGACAGGGAAAGATGAACAATGAGCAGTTCTTC. The V gene is TRBV9, the J gene TRBJ2-1, with TRBD1 matching 8 bases. Germline V lookup: CDR1 SGDLS, CDR2 YYNGEE. This CDR3 contains 16 residues. V was pared by 2 bases and J by 5 bases, with 9 bases of the junction left unmatched.